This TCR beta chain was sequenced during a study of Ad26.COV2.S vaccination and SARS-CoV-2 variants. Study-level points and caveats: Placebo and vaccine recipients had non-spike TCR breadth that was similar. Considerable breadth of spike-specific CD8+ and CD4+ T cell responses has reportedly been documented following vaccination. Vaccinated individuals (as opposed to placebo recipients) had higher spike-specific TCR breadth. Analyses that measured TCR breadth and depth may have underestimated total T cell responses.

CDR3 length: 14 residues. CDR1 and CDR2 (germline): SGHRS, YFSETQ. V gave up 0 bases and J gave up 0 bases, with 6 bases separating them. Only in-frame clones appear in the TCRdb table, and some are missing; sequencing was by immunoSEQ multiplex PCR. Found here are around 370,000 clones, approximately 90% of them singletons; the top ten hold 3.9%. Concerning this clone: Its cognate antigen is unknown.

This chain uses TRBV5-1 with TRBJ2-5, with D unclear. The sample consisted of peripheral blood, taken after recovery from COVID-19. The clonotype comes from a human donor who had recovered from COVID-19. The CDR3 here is CASSLAGNQETQYF. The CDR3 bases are TGCGCCAGCAGCTTGGCCGGCAACCAAGAGACCCAGTACTTC.